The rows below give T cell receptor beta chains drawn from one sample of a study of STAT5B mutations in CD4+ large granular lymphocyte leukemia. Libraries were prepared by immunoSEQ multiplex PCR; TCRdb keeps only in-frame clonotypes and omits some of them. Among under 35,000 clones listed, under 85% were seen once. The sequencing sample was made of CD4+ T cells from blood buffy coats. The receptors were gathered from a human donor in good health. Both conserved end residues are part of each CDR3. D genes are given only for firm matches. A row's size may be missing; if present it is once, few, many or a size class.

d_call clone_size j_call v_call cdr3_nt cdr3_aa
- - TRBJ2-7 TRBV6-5 TGTGCCAGCAGCCGATCCTACGAGCAGTACTTC CASSRSYEQYF
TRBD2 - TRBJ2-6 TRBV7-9 TGTGCCAGCAGCATCCCCTCGAGCGGGGGGGAGGCTGGGGCCAACGTCCTGACTTTC CASSIPSSGGEAGANVLTF
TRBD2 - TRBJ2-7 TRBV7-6 TGTGCCAGCAGCTTAGCGAGGACTAGCGGGGACTCCTACGAGCAGTACTTC CASSLARTSGDSYEQYF
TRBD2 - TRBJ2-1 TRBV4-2 TGTGCCAGCAGCCTCTTGGGTAGCGGGAGCGGGTATGAGCAGTTCTTC CASSLLGSGSGYEQFF
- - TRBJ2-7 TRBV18 TGTGCCAGCTCACCGCTCGACAGCTACGAGCAGTACTTC CASSPLDSYEQYF
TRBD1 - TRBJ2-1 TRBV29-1 TGCAGCGGTAACAGGGGGACTTCTTACAATGAGCAGTTCTTC CSGNRGTSYNEQFF
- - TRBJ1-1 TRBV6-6 TGTGCCAGCAGTACCGGGACGGCGAACACTGAAGCTTTCTTT CASSTGTANTEAFF
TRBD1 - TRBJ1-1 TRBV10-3 TGTGCCATCAGGGAGACAGGGACAGGGAACACTGAAGCTTTCTTT CAIRETGTGNTEAFF
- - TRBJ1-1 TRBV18 TGTGCCAGCTCACCAATGGAGGGGGGCACTGAAGCTTTCTTT CASSPMEGGTEAFF
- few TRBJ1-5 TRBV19 TGTGCCAGTAGTATCTCCACTCATCAGCCCCAGCATTTT CASSISTHQPQHF
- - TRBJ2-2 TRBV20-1 TGCAGTGTCCCCGACTACGAGGAGCTGTTTTTT CSVPDYEELFF
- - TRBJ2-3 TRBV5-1 TGCGCCAGCAGCTTGCCTTTACTAGACGCGGGCACAGATACGCAGTATTTT CASSLPLLDAGTDTQYF
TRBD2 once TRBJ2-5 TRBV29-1 TGCAGCGTTGACGGACTAGCGGGAGACCCCCAAGAGACCCAGTACTTC CSVDGLAGDPQETQYF
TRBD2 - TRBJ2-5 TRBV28 TGTGCCAGCAGGTCTCGACTAGCGGGGGCCCAAGAGACCCAGTACTTC CASRSRLAGAQETQYF
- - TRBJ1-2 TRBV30 TGTGCCTGGAGTGTAGGGTTAGGGCTCTATGGCTACACCTTC CAWSVGLGLYGYTF
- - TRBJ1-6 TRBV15 TGTGCCACCAGCAGGAGCTCCTATAATTCACCCCTCCACTTT CATSRSSYNSPLHF
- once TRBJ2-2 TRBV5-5 TGTGCCAGCAGCCAAACAACCGGGGAGCTGTTTTTT CASSQTTGELFF
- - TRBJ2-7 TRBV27 TGTGCCAGCAGTTTATCCGGCGGGGCCGGGATCTACGAGCAGTACTTC CASSLSGGAGIYEQYF
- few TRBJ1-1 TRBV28 TGTGCCAGCAGTCCATTTATGCAAGACGCTGAAGCTTTCTTT CASSPFMQDAEAFF
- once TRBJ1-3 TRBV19 TGTGCCAGTACTGAACAGGGTCAGGCTGGAAACACCATATATTTT CASTEQGQAGNTIYF
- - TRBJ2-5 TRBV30 TGTGCCTTGAGACGCGGTGGGGAGACCCAGTACTTC CALRRGGETQYF
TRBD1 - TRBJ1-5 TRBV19 TGTGCCAGTAGACACTCAGGGGGCGGTCAGCCCCAGCATTTT CASRHSGGGQPQHF
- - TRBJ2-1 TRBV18 TGTGCCAGCTCACCCGCCGGCGACGGTGAGCAGTTCTTC CASSPAGDGEQFF